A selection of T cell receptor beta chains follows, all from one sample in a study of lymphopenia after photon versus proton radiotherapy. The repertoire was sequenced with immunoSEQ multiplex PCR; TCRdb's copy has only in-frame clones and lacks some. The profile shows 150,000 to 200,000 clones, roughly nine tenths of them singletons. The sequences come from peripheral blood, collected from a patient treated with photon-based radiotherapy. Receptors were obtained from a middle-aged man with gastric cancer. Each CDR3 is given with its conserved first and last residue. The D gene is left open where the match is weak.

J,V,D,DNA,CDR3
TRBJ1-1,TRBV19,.,TGTGCCAGTAGTATTAAGGGGTTGCGCCTGGGAGCTTTCTTT,CASSIKGLRLGAFF
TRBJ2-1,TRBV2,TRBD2,TGTGCCAGCAGTGAAGACCCTAGCGGAGCGGCCTACAATGAGCAGTTCTTC,CASSEDPSGAAYNEQFF
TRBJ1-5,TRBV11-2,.,TGTGCCAGCAGCTTATCTGATAGCAATCAGCCCCAGCATTTT,CASSLSDSNQPQHF
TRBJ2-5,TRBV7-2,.,TGTGCCAGCAGCACTAGACAGTCGGGCGAGACCCAGTACTTC,CASSTRQSGETQYF
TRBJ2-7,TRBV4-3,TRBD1,TGCGCCAGCAGCCAAGATGGGGCAGGGGGCACCTACGAGCAGTACTTC,CASSQDGAGGTYEQYF
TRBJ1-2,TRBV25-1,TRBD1,TGTGCCAGCAGAACGGGGACAGGGAGAACCAACTATGGCTACACCTTC,CASRTGTGRTNYGYTF
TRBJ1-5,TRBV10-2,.,TGCGCCAGCAGTGTTGTCGCTAACAGTCAGCCCCAGCATTTT,CASSVVANSQPQHF
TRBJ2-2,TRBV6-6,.,TGTGCCAGCAGTTACTCGAGGGGCGGCACCGGGGAGCTGTTTTTT,CASSYSRGGTGELFF
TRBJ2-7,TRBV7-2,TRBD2,TGTGCCAGCAGCCCACTAGCGGGAGGCTACTCCTACGAGCAGTACTTC,CASSPLAGGYSYEQYF
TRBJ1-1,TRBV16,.,TGTGCCAGCAGCCAATTATCTACGAACACTGAAGCTTTCTTT,CASSQLSTNTEAFF
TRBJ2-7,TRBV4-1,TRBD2,TGCGCCAGCAGCCAAGAAAGCGGGAGTACGCAGCAGTACTTC,CASSQESGSTQQYF
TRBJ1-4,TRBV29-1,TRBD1,TGCAGCGCCGCGGACAGGGTGACTAATGAAAAACTGTTTTTT,CSAADRVTNEKLFF
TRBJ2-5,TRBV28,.,TGTGCCAGCAACATCTGGGGGAAAGAGACCCAGTACTTC,CASNIWGKETQYF
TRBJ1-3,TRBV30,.,TGTGCCTCCGATTACTCAGCTGGAAACACCATATATTTT,CASDYSAGNTIYF
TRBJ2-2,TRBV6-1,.,TGTGCCAGCAGTGTAGGACACACCACCGGGGAGCTGTTTTTT,CASSVGHTTGELFF